This entry features one TCR beta chain sequence. The antigen is unknown. Amplification of TCR beta CDR3 regions used RNA as the template. TCR CDR3 underwent first-round RT-PCR with the HTBI primer set. TCRdb fed the multiplex PCR reads into MiXCR, producing one record per CDR3 protein. The sample holds hundreds of thousands of distinct CDR3 sequences, roughly 15% seen once. Germline CDR1 and CDR2: LNHDA and SQIVND (reference sequence). The CDR3 is made up of 15 amino acids. V was clipped by 3 bases and J by 3 bases, with 11 bases between them. Stable hyperthyroidism: no ophthalmopathy progression over 18 months of follow-up. Uncontrolled infection, other autoimmune disease, pregnancy or lactation excluded patients. Cells are PBMCs isolated from roughly 9.3 ml of fresh blood. This sample was taken from a study of T cells in Graves' hyperthyroidism and ophthalmopathy. Findings and caveats of the study: Blood also carried most thyroid clonotypes expanded above 0.001.

Sequenced material: blood. The TCR was taken from a woman under 30 with Graves' hyperthyroidism. The rearrangement links TRBV19 to TRBJ2-2; D possibly uses TRBD1 or TRBD2 (5 bases each). CDR3 in DNA: TGTGCCAGTAGTATGGGGGTTGGGTACACCGGGGAGCTGTTTTTT. Translating it yields CASSMGVGYTGELFF.